Sequencing of this T cell receptor (beta chain) was carried out in a study of T cells in Graves' hyperthyroidism and ophthalmopathy. Study findings and constraints: Most thyroid clonotypes that were expanded above 0.001 also turned up in blood.

Template material for amplifying TCR beta CDR3 regions consisted of RNA transcripts. A first-round RT-PCR of the TCR CDR3 used the HTBI primer set. TCRdb analysed the multiplex PCR reads with MiXCR anew, one entry per CDR3 protein. The table has hundreds of thousands of distinct CDR3 sequences, about 15% seen once. There are 11 residues in the CDR3. Per germline, CDR1 LGHNT and CDR2 FRNRAP. V was shortened by 5 bases and J by 10 bases, with 9 bases between the two germline ends. Ophthalmopathy patients all had a Clinical Activity Score of at least 3, a NOSPECS grade of at least 4 and disease under 3 months old. Researchers barred patients who had uncontrolled infection, other autoimmune disease, pregnancy or lactation. Every diagnosis used clinical symptoms, serum thyroxine and TRAb, thyroid ultrasound and orbital computed tomography. This clonotype was counted a few times. Its matching antigen is unknown.

This TCR came from a woman between 40 and 55 years old with Graves' ophthalmopathy. Sample: blood. The chain has TRBV12-5 and TRBJ2-1; D is unclear. The CDR3, as DNA: TGTGCTAGTGGTATTGGAGCCGAGCAGTTCTTC. Its translation is CASGIGAEQFF.